This entry features one TCR beta chain sequence. Its matching antigen is unknown. The source of the sample is a study of lymphopenia after photon versus proton radiotherapy. Unmatched junction bases numbered 9, after V lost 2 bases and J lost 5 bases. This CDR3 has 16 amino acids. Germline CDR1 SGHVS, CDR2 FQNEAQ. Study-level results: Post-nadir diversity loss with photons came from oligoclonal expansion, particularly CD8+ Temra cells. Under photons, naive T cells and diversity fell while effector/memory populations rose. Larger post-nadir TCR diversity loss correlated inversely with survival in deceased patients.

The assay was immunoSEQ multiplex PCR, and TCRdb's table has in-frame clones only and misses some. Of around 2,700 clones in the sample, about 94% were seen once. The material sequenced was peripheral blood, taken from a patient treated with photon-based radiotherapy. The receptor's source is a woman in her sixties or seventies with pancreatic cancer. This chain joins TRBV7-8 and TRBJ2-5, with 9 positions matching TRBD1. The CDR3 coding sequence is TGTGCCAGCAGCTTAACCGGGACAGGGTTCCGGGAGACCCAGTACTTC. Translated, it gives CASSLTGTGFRETQYF.